The subject of this entry is one T cell receptor beta chain. Its specificity is not known. The data belong to a study of cytomegalovirus exposure and HLA in healthy donors. Background on the study: Approximately 80 million unique TCRs from HLA-typed donors were held in an early data release.

PCR used 60 Vbeta primers and 13 Jbeta primers. In the source study's methods: Unique TCR beta chains totaled some 80 million in a later count, with around 10 million of them shared. Libraries were prepared by immunoSEQ multiplex PCR; TCRdb keeps only in-frame clonotypes and omits some of them. Clone size and the V and J calls come from that table; the DNA yielded D and trimming. The repertoire holds some 160,000 clones, with 60% to 85% as singletons. Trimming cost V 2 bases and J 4 bases, with 11 bases left between them. CDR3 length: 13 amino acids. Per germline, CDR1 GTSNPN and CDR2 SVGIG (reference sequence). Study findings and constraints: Sequencing depth roughly uniform across donors was assumed in presence/absence analyses. Reportedly, diagnosis of cytomegalovirus status by the classifier showed high specificity and sensitivity.

What was sequenced was PBMCs. This TCR came from a middle-aged man in good health and CMV-seronegative. The J gene is TRBJ1-2, the V gene TRBV30; the D is unclear. CDR3 in amino acids: CAWSWAGTYGYTF. CDR3 nucleotides: TGTGCCTGGAGTTGGGCAGGCACCTATGGCTACACCTTC. The whole variable domain, filled in from reference TRBV30 and TRBJ1-2, reads SQTIHQWPATLVQPVGSPLSLECTVEGTSNPNLYWYRQAAGRGLQLLFYSVGIGQISSEVPQNLSASRPQDRQFILSSKKLLLSDSGFYLCAWSWAGTYGYTFGSGTRLTVV.